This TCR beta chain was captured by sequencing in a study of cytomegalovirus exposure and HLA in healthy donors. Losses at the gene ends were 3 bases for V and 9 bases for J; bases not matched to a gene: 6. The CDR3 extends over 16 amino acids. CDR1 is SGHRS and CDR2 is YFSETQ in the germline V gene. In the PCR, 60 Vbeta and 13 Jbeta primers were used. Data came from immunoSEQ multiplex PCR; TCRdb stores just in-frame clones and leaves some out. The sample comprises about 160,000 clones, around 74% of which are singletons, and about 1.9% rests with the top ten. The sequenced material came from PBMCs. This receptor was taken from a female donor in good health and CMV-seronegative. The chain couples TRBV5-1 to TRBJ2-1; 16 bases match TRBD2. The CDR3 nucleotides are TGCGCCAGCAGCTGGGGACTAGCGGGAGGGCCGAGTGAGCAGTTCTTC. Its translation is CASSWGLAGGPSEQFF.